Below are 18 T cell receptor beta chains sequenced from a single sample in a study of shared clonotypes between healthy human individuals (TCRdb year 2020). CD8 naive samples were obtained by positive selection for CCR7 among CD45RO-negative cells, yielding a CD45RA+CCR7+ population from which TemRA cells were excluded. Libraries were prepared through the immunoSEQ multiplex PCR assay. TCRdb holds this immuneACCESS table with in-frame rearrangements only. Some clones are missing; in checked studies, unresolved V genes explain under half, and the rest has no known cause. This sample comprises 550,000 to 600,000 clones, 95% to 98% of them detected only once. The ten largest clones add up to 0.3% of the sample. Material for sequencing was naive CD8+ T cells sorted from blood. Reading the label with the study, this specimen's cell subset or site is: CD45RA+CCR7+. The receptor source for this set is a young man in good health.

The V gene is TRBV5-1, the J gene TRBJ1-1; TRBD1 agrees at 9 bases. There are 13 residues in the CDR3. V was clipped by 7 bases and J by 2 bases; unmatched bases: 3. Germline CDR1 SGHRS, CDR2 YFSETQ. The chain's CDR3 is CASRDRENTEAFF. DNA for the CDR3: TGCGCCAGCCGGGACAGGGAAAACACTGAAGCTTTCTTT.

The chain links TRBV13 to TRBJ2-7, with D unclear. Per the germline V gene, CDR1 is PRHDT and CDR2 is FYEKMQ (reference sequence). Trimming pared 1 base from V and 5 bases from J, leaving 12 bases between. CDR3 length: 14 residues. In nucleotides, the CDR3 is TGTGCCAGCAGCTTAGTCGCGAGAAGTCACGAGCAGTACTTC. It codes for CASSLVARSHEQYF.

The chain links TRBV2 to TRBJ1-5; 9 bases line up with TRBD1. CDR3 length: 16 amino acids. V lost 7 bases and J lost 1; bases outside the gene matches: 8. Germline lookup yields CDR1 SNHLY and CDR2 FYNNEI. This CDR3 is CASIRDRVGSNQPQHF. CDR3 sequence (DNA): TGTGCCAGCATCCGGGACAGGGTCGGGAGCAATCAGCCCCAGCATTTT.

This chain uses TRBV14 with TRBJ2-7; D not certain. There are 12 residues in the CDR3. Trimming shortened V by 4 bases and J by 4 bases, and 8 bases separated the two germline ends. CDR1 and CDR2 from the germline V gene are SGHDN and FVKESK. The DNA of the CDR3 is TGTGCCAGCAGCCCCCATTTTTACGAGCAGTACTTC. Translation gives CASSPHFYEQYF. Drawing the rest from reference TRBV14 and TRBJ2-7, the complete variable domain is EAGVTQFPSHSVIEKGQTVTLRCDPISGHDNLYWYRRVMGKEIKFLLHFVKESKQDESGMPNNRFLAERTGGTYSTLKVQPAELEDSGVYFCASSPHFYEQYFGPGTRLTVT.

The chain has TRBV4-1 and TRBJ2-2, with 8 bases identical to TRBD2. The CDR3 loop spans 16 amino acids. Trimming at V came to 4 bases and at J to 3 bases, leaving 7 bases not matched to a gene. The germline V gene has CDR1 MGHRA and CDR2 YSYEKL. CDR3 loop: CASSPLPAGDTGELFF. The CDR3 nucleotides are TGCGCCAGCAGCCCCCTCCCAGCGGGAGACACCGGGGAGCTGTTTTTT.

This clone was picked up one time. V gene TRBV7-9 combines with J gene TRBJ1-2; no clear D gene. The V end was cut by 4 bases, the J end by 3 bases, with 9 bases between. Germline lookup yields CDR1 SEHNR and CDR2 FQNEAQ (reference sequence). The CDR3 extends over 13 amino acids. The CDR3: CASSSSEHYGYTF. The CDR3 nucleotides read TGTGCCAGCAGCTCCAGCGAACACTATGGCTACACCTTC.

This chain links TRBV6-1 with TRBJ2-3, with TRBD2 matching over 9 bases. The CDR3 has 17 residues. Germline loops: CDR1 MNHNS, CDR2 SASEGT. Trimming cost V 2 bases and J 0 bases; bases outside gene matches: 6. The CDR3 bases are TGTGCCAGCAGTGAATGGCCTAGCGGGGCTAGCACAGATACGCAGTATTTT. Its translation: CASSEWPSGASTDTQYF.

This chain links TRBV7-8 with TRBJ2-3; TRBD2 matches at 11 bases. The germline gives CDR1 SGHVS, CDR2 FQNEAQ. V gave up 5 bases and J gave up 2 bases; unmatched junction bases: 9. This CDR3 spans 17 amino acids. The CDR3 coding sequence is TGTGCCAGCAGCGCGAGCCTAGCGGGAGGTAACACAGATACGCAGTATTTT. It encodes CASSASLAGGNTDTQYF.

V gene TRBV9 combines with J gene TRBJ1-1; no clear D gene. From germline, CDR1 is SGDLS and CDR2 YYNGEE. CDR3 length: 14 residues. The V gene lost 3 bases and the J gene lost 2 bases, with 11 bases spanning the gap. The CDR3 DNA reads as TGTGCCAGCAGCGCTTGGGAGTTTAACACTGAAGCTTTCTTT. Encoded protein: CASSAWEFNTEAFF.

Written as DNA, the CDR3 is TGTGCCAGCAGCCCGGTCGACAGGGTAGGAACCGGGGAGCTGTTTTTT. The encoded protein is CASSPVDRVGTGELFF. The chain is built from TRBV7-9 and TRBJ2-2, with 7 positions matching TRBD1. CDR3 size: 16 residues. Germline-derived CDR1 and CDR2 are SEHNR and FQNEAQ (reference sequence). The J segment lost 5 bases and the V segment lost 5 bases, leaving 11 bases of the junction unmatched.

The DNA for the CDR3 is TGTGCCGGGACAGGCGGCGCCTACGAGCAGTACTTC. It is translated as CAGTGGAYEQYF. This chain links TRBV2 with TRBJ2-7, with 8 bases that match TRBD1. The CDR3 runs to 12 residues. The V segment lost 11 bases and the J segment 2 bases; nucleotides outside the gene matches: 5. Germline V gene sequence: CDR1 SNHLY, CDR2 FYNNEI.

The chain combines TRBV5-1 with TRBJ2-1; 11 nucleotides align to TRBD2. Germline assignment: CDR1 SGHRS and CDR2 YFSETQ. CDR3 length: 18 residues. J lost 0 bases, V lost 0 bases, and 5 bases had no gene match. CDR3 nucleotides: TGCGCCAGCAGCTTGGGGGGACTAGCGGTGAGCTCCTACAATGAGCAGTTCTTC. This translates into CASSLGGLAVSSYNEQFF.

The CDR3 DNA is TGCAGCGTTACACTCCGGGACAGGCCTTCCGGGGAGCTGTTTTTT. Translation: CSVTLRDRPSGELFF. V gene TRBV29-1 combines with J gene TRBJ2-2; TRBD1 aligns across 8 bases. V dropped 5 bases and J dropped 6; count of bases not matched to a gene: 11. Germline values: CDR1 SQVTM, CDR2 ANQGSEA. The CDR3 has 15 amino acids.

In this sample, this clone turned up once. The genes are TRBV30 and TRBJ2-7; no firm D call. The CDR3 extends over 15 amino acids. In germline, CDR1 is GTSNPN, CDR2 SVGIG (reference sequence). V was trimmed by 0 bases and J by 3 bases, leaving 15 bases between them. As DNA, the CDR3 is TGTGCCTGGAGTGTAAATGAGCCCTCTTGCTACGAGCAGTACTTC. Encoded protein: CAWSVNEPSCYEQYF.

This clone was counted a single time. J is TRBJ1-2 and V is TRBV7-9; D possibly corresponds to TRBD1 (6 bases). The CDR3 loop spans 15 amino acids. V lost 2 bases and J lost 2, with 12 bases in between. Germline V gene sequence: CDR1 SEHNR, CDR2 FQNEAQ (reference sequence). CDR3 amino acids: CASSLFQGPNYGYTF. In nucleotides, the CDR3 is TGTGCCAGCAGCTTATTCCAGGGGCCCAACTATGGCTACACCTTC.

J is TRBJ2-5 and V is TRBV19, with 7 bases identical to TRBD1. Trimming took 6 bases from V and 5 from J; bases not matched to a gene: 9. The germline V gene has CDR1 LNHDA and CDR2 SQIVND (reference sequence). The CDR3 length is 14 residues. The CDR3 reads CASRKTTGDETQYF. In DNA form, the CDR3 reads TGTGCCAGTAGGAAAACTACAGGGGACGAGACCCAGTACTTC.

In this sample, this clone turned up once. V and J are TRBV19 and TRBJ1-5, with a weak D call TRBD1 (6 bases). Germline lookup yields CDR1 LNHDA and CDR2 SQIVND (reference sequence). CDR3 length equals 14 residues. Between the trimmed V and J ends, which lost 6 bases and 4 bases, there was a span of 13 bases. CDR3 protein: CASSPERGNQPQHF. CDR3 in DNA: TGTGCCAGTAGCCCTGAAAGGGGGAATCAGCCCCAGCATTTT.

The V gene is TRBV6-1, the J gene TRBJ2-3; unclear D gene. CDR3 length: 15 amino acids. Germline loops: CDR1 MNHNS, CDR2 SASEGT. V was pared by 1 base and J by 2 bases, with 10 bases between. In DNA form, the CDR3 reads TGTGCCAGCAGTGAAGGGGCCTCGGACACAGATACGCAGTATTTT. It codes for CASSEGASDTDTQYF.